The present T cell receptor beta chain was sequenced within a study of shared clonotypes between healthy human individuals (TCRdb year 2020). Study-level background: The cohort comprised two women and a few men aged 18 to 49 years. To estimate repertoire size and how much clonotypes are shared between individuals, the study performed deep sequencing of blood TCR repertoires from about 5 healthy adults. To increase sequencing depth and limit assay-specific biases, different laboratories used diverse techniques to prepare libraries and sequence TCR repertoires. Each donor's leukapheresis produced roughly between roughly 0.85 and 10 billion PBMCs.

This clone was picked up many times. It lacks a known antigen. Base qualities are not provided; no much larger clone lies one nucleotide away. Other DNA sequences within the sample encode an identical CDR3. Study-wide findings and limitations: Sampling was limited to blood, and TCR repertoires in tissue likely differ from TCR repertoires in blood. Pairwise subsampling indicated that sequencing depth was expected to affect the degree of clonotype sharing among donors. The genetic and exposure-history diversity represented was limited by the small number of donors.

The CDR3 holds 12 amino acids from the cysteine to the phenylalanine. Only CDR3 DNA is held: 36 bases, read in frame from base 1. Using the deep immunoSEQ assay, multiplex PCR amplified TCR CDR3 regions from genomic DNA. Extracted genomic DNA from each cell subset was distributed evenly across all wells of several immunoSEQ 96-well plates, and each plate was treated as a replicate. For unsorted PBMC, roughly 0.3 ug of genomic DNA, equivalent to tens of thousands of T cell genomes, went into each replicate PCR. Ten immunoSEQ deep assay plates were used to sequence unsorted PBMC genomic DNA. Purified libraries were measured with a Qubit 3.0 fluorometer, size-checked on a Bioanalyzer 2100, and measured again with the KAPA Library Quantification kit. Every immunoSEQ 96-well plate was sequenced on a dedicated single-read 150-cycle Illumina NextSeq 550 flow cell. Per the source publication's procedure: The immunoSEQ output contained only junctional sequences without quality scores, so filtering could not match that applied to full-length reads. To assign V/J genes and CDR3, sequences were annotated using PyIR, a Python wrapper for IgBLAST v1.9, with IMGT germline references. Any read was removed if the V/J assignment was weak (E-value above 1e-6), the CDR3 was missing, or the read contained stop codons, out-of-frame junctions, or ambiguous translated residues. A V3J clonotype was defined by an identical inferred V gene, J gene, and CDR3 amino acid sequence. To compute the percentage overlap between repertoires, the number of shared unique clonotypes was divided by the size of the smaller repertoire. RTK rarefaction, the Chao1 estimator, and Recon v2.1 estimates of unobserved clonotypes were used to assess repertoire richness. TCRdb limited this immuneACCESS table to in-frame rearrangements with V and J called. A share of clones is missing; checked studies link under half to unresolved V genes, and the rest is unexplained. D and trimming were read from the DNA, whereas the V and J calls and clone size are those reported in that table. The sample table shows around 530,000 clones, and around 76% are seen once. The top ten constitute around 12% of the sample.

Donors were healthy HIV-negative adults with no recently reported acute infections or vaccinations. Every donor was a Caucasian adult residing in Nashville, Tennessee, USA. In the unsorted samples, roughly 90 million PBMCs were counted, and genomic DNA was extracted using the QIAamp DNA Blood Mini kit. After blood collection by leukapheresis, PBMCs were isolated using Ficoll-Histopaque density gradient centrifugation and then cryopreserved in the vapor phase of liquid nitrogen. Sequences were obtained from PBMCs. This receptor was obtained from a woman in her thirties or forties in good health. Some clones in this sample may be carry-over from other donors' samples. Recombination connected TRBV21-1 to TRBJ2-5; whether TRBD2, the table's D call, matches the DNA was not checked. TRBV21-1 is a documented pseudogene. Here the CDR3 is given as CASKAAQETQYF. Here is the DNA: TGTGCCAGCAAAGCGGCCCAAGAGACCCAGTACTTC.